What follows are 3 T cell receptor beta chains derived from one specimen sequenced in a study of CD8 T cells in ankylosing spondylitis. TCRdb ran MiXCR on the 5' RACE reads and lists one entry per CDR3 protein. The sample consists of about 33,000 distinct CDR3 sequences, approximately 11% of them appearing once. The sequenced sample was synovial fluid, either unsorted or a sorted T cell fraction (not recorded which). The receptors originated from a male donor with ankylosing spondylitis.

This clonotype was counted at least ten times. The V and J genes are TRBV7-2 and TRBJ1-6, with 7 bases matching TRBD1. This CDR3 is 15 amino acids long. The germline V gene has CDR1 SGHTA and CDR2 FQGNSA. The J segment lost 10 bases and the V segment lost 5 bases, leaving 11 bases of the junction unmatched. Written as DNA, the CDR3 is TGTGCCAGCAGCCCCCCTCCCCCAGGGGGGTCACCCCTCCACTTT. Amino acids: CASSPPPPGGSPLHF.

This clonotype has more than one count but fewer than ten. The V and J genes are TRBV28 and TRBJ1-5; perhaps TRBD1 as D (6 bases). The CDR3 runs to 17 residues. V was clipped by 6 bases and J by 0 bases, with 18 bases between them. CDR1 and CDR2 (germline): MDHEN, SYDVKM. The CDR3 reads CASRSRQELYSNQPQHF. Here the CDR3 DNA reads TGTGCCAGCAGATCAAGACAGGAGCTCTATAGCAATCAGCCCCAGCATTTT.

This clonotype was seen many times. The J gene is TRBJ2-2, the V gene TRBV12-3 or TRBV12-4; possible D gene TRBD2, 5 bases. CDR3 length: 15 amino acids. V was cut by 7 bases and J by 1 base, with 13 bases left in between. For the CDR3, the DNA is TGTGCCAGCACCCGTTCAGCGGTGAACACCGGGGAGCTGTTTTTT. This translates into CASTRSAVNTGELFF.